The entry below describes one TCR beta chain. Trimming at V came to 4 bases and at J to 2 bases, leaving 4 bases not matched to a gene. Germline V gene data show CDR1 as SGHNT and CDR2 as YYREEE (reference sequence). The CDR3 runs 16 residues. Assay used: immunoSEQ multiplex PCR; TCRdb lists only in-frame clones, some missing. The table lists about half a million clones, about 85% of them singletons. This sample is part of a study of shared clonotypes between healthy human individuals. The origin of this receptor is a woman aged 40 to 55 in good health. Some clones in this sample may be carry-over from other donors' samples. The specimen was PBMCs. V gene TRBV5-4 combines with J gene TRBJ2-2; TRBD1 agrees at 11 bases. CDR3 DNA: TGTGCCAGCAGCCAAGGGACAGGGGGAAACACCGGGGAGCTGTTTTTT. This sequence encodes CASSQGTGGNTGELFF.